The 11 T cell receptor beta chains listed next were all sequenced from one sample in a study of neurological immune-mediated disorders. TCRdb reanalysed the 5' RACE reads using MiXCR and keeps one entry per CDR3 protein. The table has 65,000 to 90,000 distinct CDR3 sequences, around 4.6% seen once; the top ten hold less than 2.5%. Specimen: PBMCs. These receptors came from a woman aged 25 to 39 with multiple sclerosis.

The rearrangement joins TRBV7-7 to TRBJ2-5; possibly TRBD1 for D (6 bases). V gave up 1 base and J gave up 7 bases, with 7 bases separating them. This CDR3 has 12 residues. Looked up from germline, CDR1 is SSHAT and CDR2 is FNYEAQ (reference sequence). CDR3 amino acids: CASSLEQGTQYF. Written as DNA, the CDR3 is TGTGCCAGCAGCTTAGAACAGGGGACCCAGTACTTC. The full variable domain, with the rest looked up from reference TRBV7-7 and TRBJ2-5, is GAGVSQSPRYKVTKRGQDVTLRCDPISSHATLYWYQQALGQGPEFLTYFNYEAQPDKSGLPSDRFSAERPEGSISTLTIQRTEQRDSAMYRCASSLEQGTQYFGPGTRLLVL.

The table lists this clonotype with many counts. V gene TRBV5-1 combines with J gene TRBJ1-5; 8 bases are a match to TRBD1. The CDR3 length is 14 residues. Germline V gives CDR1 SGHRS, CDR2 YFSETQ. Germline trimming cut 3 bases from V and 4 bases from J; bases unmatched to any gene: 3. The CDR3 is CASSWGTGNQPQHF. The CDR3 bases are TGCGCCAGCAGCTGGGGGACAGGAAATCAGCCCCAGCATTTT. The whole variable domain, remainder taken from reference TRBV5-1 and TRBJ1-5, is KAGVTQTPRYLIKTRGQQVTLSCSPISGHRSVSWYQQTPGQGLQFLFEYFSETQRNKGNFPGRFSGRQFSNSRSEMNVSTLELGDSALYLCASSWGTGNQPQHFGDGTRLSIL.

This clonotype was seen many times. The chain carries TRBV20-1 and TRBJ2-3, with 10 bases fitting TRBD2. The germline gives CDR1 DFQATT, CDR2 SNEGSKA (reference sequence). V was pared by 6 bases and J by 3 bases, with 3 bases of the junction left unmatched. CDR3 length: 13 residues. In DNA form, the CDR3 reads TGCAGTGCCCAAGCGGGGGGGACAGATACGCAGTATTTT. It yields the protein CSAQAGGTDTQYF.

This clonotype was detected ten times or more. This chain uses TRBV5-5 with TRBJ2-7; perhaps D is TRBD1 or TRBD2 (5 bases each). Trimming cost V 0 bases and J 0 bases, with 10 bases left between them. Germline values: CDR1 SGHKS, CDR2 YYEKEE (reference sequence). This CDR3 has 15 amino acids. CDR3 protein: CASSLGGYHSYEQYF. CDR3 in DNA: TGTGCCAGCAGCTTGGGGGGGTACCACTCCTACGAGCAGTACTTC.

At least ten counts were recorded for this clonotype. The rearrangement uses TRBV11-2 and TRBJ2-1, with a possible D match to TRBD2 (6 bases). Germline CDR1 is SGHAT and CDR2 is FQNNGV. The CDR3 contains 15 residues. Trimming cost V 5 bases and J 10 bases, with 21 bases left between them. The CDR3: CASSPGVDSVEEQFF. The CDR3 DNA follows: TGTGCCAGCAGCCCGGGGGTCGACTCAGTCGAGGAGCAGTTCTTC.

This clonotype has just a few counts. The CDR3 sequence: CASSSQTGARIQYF. The CDR3 DNA reads as TGTGCCAGCAGCTCCCAAACAGGGGCGCGCATTCAGTACTTC. V is TRBV7-2 and J is TRBJ2-4, with 7 positions matching TRBD1. The J segment lost 9 bases and the V segment lost 4 bases, leaving 9 bases of the junction unmatched. Germline values: CDR1 SGHTA, CDR2 FQGNSA. The CDR3 has 14 amino acids.

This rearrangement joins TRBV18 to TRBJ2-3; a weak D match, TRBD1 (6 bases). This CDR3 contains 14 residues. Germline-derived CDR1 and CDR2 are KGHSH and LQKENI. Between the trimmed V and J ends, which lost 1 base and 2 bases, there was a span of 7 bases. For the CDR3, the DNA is TGTGCCAGCTCACCACGGGACAACACAGATACGCAGTATTTT. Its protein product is CASSPRDNTDTQYF.

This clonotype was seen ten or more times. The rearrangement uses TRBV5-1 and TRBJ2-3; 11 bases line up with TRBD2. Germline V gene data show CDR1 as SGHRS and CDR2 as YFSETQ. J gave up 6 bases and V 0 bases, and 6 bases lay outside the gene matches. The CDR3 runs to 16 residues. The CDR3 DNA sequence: TGCGCCAGCAGCTTGGTAGCGGGAGGGCCGGGGGATACGCAGTATTTT. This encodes CASSLVAGGPGDTQYF.

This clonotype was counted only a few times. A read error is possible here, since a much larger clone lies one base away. The CDR3 region is CASSTLNSPLNF. CDR3 nucleotide sequence: TGTGCCAGCAGTACGTTGAATTCACCCCTCAACTTT. This chain links TRBV27 with TRBJ1-6; D is ambiguous. CDR3 length: 12 residues. Looked up from germline, CDR1 is MNHEY and CDR2 is SMNVEV (reference sequence).

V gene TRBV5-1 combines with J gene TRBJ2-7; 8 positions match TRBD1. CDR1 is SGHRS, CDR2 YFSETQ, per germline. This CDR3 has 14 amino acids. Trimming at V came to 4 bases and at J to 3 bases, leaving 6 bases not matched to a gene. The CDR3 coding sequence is TGCGCCAGCAGCCCACGGACAGGGATCTACGAGCAGTACTTC. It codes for CASSPRTGIYEQYF.

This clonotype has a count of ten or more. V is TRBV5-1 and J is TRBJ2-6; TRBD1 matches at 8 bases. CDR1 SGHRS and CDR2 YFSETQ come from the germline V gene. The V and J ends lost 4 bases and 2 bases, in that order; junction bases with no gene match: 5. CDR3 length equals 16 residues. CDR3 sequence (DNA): TGCGCCAGCAGCAACGCAGGGGGCCCTGGGGCCAACGTCCTGACTTTC. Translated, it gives CASSNAGGPGANVLTF.